This T cell receptor (beta chain) was sequenced during a study of metastatic and nonmetastatic thyroid tumors. Background on the study: Repertoire data that came from the blood and tumor or nodule tissue of malignant and benign thyroid patients were compared. The study, taken as a whole, reports: A significant increase in TCR beta diversity was reportedly seen in malignant thyroid tumors relative to benign nodules, in blood and tumor.

This clone was recorded at least ten times. Antigen unknown. An end of the junction does not agree with germline; a read error may underlie this. In the authors' workflow: The study's classifier, a distant-metastasis tool for papillary thyroid cancer, was built using CDR3 differences across clinicopathological groups. TCRdb recomputed clones from the PCR reads via MiXCR. The V and J calls reflect TCRdb's pipeline rather than the authors' work. The table has about 39,000 clones, 9.5% to 13% seen once. The entire patient cohort was treatment-naive prior to thyroid surgery. CDR1 is MNHEY and CDR2 is SVGAGI in the germline V gene. CDR3 length: 17 amino acids.

The V call is TRBV6-5, the J call TRBJ2-1; 12 bases are a match to TRBD2. The TCR was taken from a male donor with papillary thyroid cancer or a benign thyroid nodule (not recorded which). Some clones in this sample may be carry-over from other donors' samples. The material sequenced was blood. The chain's CDR3 is CASSSGLAGLQDNEQSF. In DNA form, the CDR3 reads TGTGCCAGCAGCTCGGGACTAGCGGGCCTCCAGGACAATGAGCAGTCCTTC.